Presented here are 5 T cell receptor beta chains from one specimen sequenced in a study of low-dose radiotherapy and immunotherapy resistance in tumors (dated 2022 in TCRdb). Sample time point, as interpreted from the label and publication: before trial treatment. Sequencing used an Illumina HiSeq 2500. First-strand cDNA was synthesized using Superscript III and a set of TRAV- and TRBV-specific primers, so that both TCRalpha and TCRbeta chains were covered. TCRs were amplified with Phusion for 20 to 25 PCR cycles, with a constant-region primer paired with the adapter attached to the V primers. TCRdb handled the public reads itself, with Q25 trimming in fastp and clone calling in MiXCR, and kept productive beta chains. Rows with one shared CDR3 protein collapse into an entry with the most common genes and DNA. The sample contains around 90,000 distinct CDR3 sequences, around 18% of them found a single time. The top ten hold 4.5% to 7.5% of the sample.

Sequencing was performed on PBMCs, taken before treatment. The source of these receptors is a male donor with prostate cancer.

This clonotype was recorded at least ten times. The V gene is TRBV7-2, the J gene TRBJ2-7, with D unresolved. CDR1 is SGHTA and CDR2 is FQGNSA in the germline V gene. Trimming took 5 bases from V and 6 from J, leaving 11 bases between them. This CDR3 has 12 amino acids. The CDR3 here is CASSTESREQYF. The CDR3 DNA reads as TGTGCCAGCAGCACCGAGTCTCGCGAGCAGTACTTC.

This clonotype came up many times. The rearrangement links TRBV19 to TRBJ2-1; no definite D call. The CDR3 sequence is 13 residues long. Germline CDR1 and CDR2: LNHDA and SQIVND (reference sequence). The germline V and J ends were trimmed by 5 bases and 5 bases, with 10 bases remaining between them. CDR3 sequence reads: CASSWAGDNEQFF. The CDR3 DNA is TGTGCCAGTAGTTGGGCTGGGGACAATGAGCAGTTCTTC.

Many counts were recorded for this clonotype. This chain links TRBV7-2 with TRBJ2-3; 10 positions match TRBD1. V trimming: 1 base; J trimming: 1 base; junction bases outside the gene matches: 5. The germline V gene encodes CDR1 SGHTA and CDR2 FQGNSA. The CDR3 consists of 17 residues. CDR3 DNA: TGTGCCAGCAGCTTAGGGGGGGGGACAGGGGGCACAGATACGCAGTATTTT. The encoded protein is CASSLGGGTGGTDTQYF.

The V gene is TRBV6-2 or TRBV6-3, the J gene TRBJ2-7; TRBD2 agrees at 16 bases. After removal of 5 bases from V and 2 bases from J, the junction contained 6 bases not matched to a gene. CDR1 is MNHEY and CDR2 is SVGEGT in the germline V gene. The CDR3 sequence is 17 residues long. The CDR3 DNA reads TGTGCCAGCAGTGGGGGTGGGACTAGCGGGGGGGCCTACGAGCAGTACTTC. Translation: CASSGGGTSGGAYEQYF.

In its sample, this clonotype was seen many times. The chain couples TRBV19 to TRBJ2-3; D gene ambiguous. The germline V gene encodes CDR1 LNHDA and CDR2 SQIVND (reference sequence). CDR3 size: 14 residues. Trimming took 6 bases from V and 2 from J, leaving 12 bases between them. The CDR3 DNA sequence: TGTGCCAGTAGGGAACCTTCTTCCACAGATACGCAGTATTTT. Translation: CASREPSSTDTQYF.